This passage covers 22 T cell receptor beta chains from one sample sequenced in a study of shared clonotypes between healthy human individuals. CD45RO-negative CD8 cells positively selected for CCR7 made up the naive population, which excluded terminally differentiated effector memory CD45RA+ cells. The repertoire was sequenced with immunoSEQ multiplex PCR; TCRdb's copy has only in-frame clones and lacks some. Of under 2,000,000 clones listed, about 95% are singletons. The sample taken for sequencing was naive CD8+ T cells sorted from blood. These TCRs come from a man aged 18 to 35 in good health.

V usage is TRBV11-2 and J usage is TRBJ2-2, with TRBD2 identical over 9 bases. Unmatched junction bases numbered 6, after V lost 5 bases and J lost 5 bases. Germline CDR1 and CDR2: SGHAT and FQNNGV. The CDR3 has 15 residues. The CDR3 protein is CASSDIAGATGELFF. In DNA form, the CDR3 reads TGTGCCAGCAGCGACATAGCGGGAGCTACCGGGGAGCTGTTTTTT.

The chain couples TRBV19 to TRBJ2-1, with unresolved D. Germline V gene data show CDR1 as LNHDA and CDR2 as SQIVND (reference sequence). Trimming stripped 1 base from V and 2 bases from J, with 6 bases between. This CDR3 comprises 14 residues. The CDR3 loop is CASSIGWAYNEQFF. CDR3 DNA: TGTGCCAGTAGTATAGGGTGGGCCTACAATGAGCAGTTCTTC.

This clone was picked up many times. This rearrangement joins TRBV19 to TRBJ2-7; 13 nucleotides match TRBD2. The CDR3 is made up of 17 amino acids. Germline V gene lookup returns CDR1 LNHDA and CDR2 SQIVND (reference sequence). V shed 8 bases and J 0 bases; nucleotides not matched to a gene: 10. This CDR3 is CASGPGLAGLNSYEQYF. CDR3 DNA sequence: TGTGCCAGTGGACCGGGACTAGCGGGGCTTAACTCCTACGAGCAGTACTTC.

To note about this clone: The identical CDR3 is also encoded by other nucleotide sequences in the sample. The gene calls are TRBV9 and TRBJ2-7; D remains unclear. V was trimmed by 0 bases and J by 2 bases, leaving 6 bases between them. Germline CDR1 reads SGDLS; CDR2 reads YYNGEE. The CDR3 sequence is 13 residues long. The CDR3 reads CASSVGAAYEQYF. CDR3 nucleotides: TGTGCCAGCAGCGTAGGGGCGGCCTACGAGCAGTACTTC.

The genes are TRBV30 and TRBJ2-3; 7 bases are a match to TRBD1. The CDR3 loop spans 14 amino acids. Per germline, CDR1 GTSNPN and CDR2 SVGIG (reference sequence). Trimming took 3 bases from V and 4 from J; bases not matched to a gene: 7. CDR3 sequence (DNA): TGTGCCTGGAGCACAGGGGCTGGGGCAGATACGCAGTATTTT. Protein: CAWSTGAGADTQYF.

The chain recombines TRBV6-5 with TRBJ2-3; 8 bases are shared with TRBD1. V gave up 7 bases and J gave up 5 bases; unmatched junction bases: 8. Germline V gives CDR1 MNHEY, CDR2 SVGAGI. CDR3 length equals 14 residues. Here the CDR3 DNA reads TGTGCCAGCACTGCAGGGGGCCTTCAAGATACGCAGTATTTT. It is translated as CASTAGGLQDTQYF.

This clone was detected only once. The V gene is TRBV10-2, the J gene TRBJ1-6, with D possibly TRBD1 on 6 matching bases. Trimming took off 4 bases at V and 6 bases at J, with 7 bases between the two ends. The CDR3 contains 13 residues. Germline V gene data show CDR1 as WSHSY and CDR2 as SAAADI. In nucleotides, the CDR3 is TGCGCCAGCAGTGGACAGGCTAATTCACCCCTCCACTTT. Translation: CASSGQANSPLHF.

The J gene is TRBJ1-4, the V gene TRBV29-1; weak D call: TRBD1 (5 bases). Trimming stripped 5 bases from V and 8 bases from J, with 21 bases between. CDR1 is SQVTM and CDR2 is ANQGSEA in the germline V gene. The CDR3 sequence is 15 residues long. For the CDR3, the DNA is TGCAGCGTTCCTAACGTAGGCTCCCAGGGCGAAAAACTGTTTTTT. Translating gives CSVPNVGSQGEKLFF.

The chain couples TRBV6-1 to TRBJ1-2; the match to TRBD1 covers 9 bases. The length of the CDR3 is 13 residues. Unmatched junction bases numbered 8, after V lost 7 bases and J lost 8 bases. CDR1 and CDR2 from the germline V gene are MNHNS and SASEGT. CDR3 loop: CASNVGTGWGYTF. The CDR3 DNA reads TGTGCCAGCAACGTCGGGACAGGGTGGGGCTACACCTTC.

The chain is built from TRBV28 and TRBJ1-5; D possibly corresponds to TRBD1 (5 bases). Per the germline V gene, CDR1 is MDHEN and CDR2 is SYDVKM. The CDR3 covers 14 residues. V lost 3 bases, J lost 6 bases, and 12 bases lay in between. CDR3 DNA: TGTGCCAGCAGTTTTATCGGGGGATCTCAGCCCCAGCATTTT. Protein sequence: CASSFIGGSQPQHF.

This clone was counted a single time. This sequence joins TRBV28 and TRBJ2-1, with 11 nucleotides matching TRBD2. Unmatched junction bases numbered 7, after V lost 5 bases and J lost 4 bases. The CDR3 is 16 residues long. Germline assignment: CDR1 MDHEN and CDR2 SYDVKM. This CDR3 reads CASSPILAGEYNEQFF. The DNA of the CDR3 is TGTGCCAGCAGTCCAATACTAGCGGGGGAGTACAATGAGCAGTTCTTC.

The V and J genes are TRBV7-9 and TRBJ2-7; either TRBD1 or TRBD2 may supply D (6 bases each). The V end was cut by 4 bases, the J end by 3 bases, with 19 bases between. Germline CDR1 and CDR2: SEHNR and FQNEAQ (reference sequence). The CDR3 loop spans 16 amino acids. The CDR3: CASSSLGEEGGYEQYF. The CDR3 DNA reads as TGTGCCAGCAGCTCCCTGGGGGAGGAAGGGGGCTACGAGCAGTACTTC. The full variable domain, its missing parts supplied by reference TRBV7-9 and TRBJ2-7, is DTGVSQNPRHKITKRGQNVTFRCDPISEHNRLYWYRQTLGQGPEFLTYFQNEAQLEKSRLLSDRFSAERPKGSFSTLEIQRTEQGDSAMYLCASSSLGEEGGYEQYFGPGTRLTVT.

This chain uses TRBV27 with TRBJ2-3; 7 bases agree with TRBD1. The CDR3 extends over 15 amino acids. The germline CDR1 and CDR2 sequences are MNHEY and SMNVEV (reference sequence). J gave up 2 bases and V 6 bases, and 8 bases lay outside the gene matches. In DNA form, the CDR3 reads TGTGCCAGCAGCGATCCGGGACAGTTCACAGATACGCAGTATTTT. Translation gives CASSDPGQFTDTQYF.

This sequence joins TRBV4-3 and TRBJ2-4, with 7 bases that match TRBD1. With V trimmed by 0 bases and J by 1 base, 12 bases remained unmatched. This CDR3 has 19 amino acids. Germline V gene data show CDR1 as LGHNA and CDR2 as YSLEER. CDR3 sequence (DNA): TGCGCCAGCAGCCAAGAGGAGTTCGGGACAGAAATTGCCAAAAACATTCAGTACTTC. Its translation is CASSQEEFGTEIAKNIQYF.

The chain employs TRBV6-5 and TRBJ2-1; possible D gene TRBD1, 5 bases. CDR3 length: 15 residues. Trimming left V 6 bases short and J 0 bases short, with 12 bases between. Germline V gene sequence: CDR1 MNHEY, CDR2 SVGAGI. CDR3 bases: TGTGCCAGCAGCACAGGTTCCAGCTCCTACAATGAGCAGTTCTTC. Its protein product is CASSTGSSSYNEQFF.

This clone was seen once. The chain uses TRBV7-2 and TRBJ2-1; 7 bases are a match to TRBD2. V trimming: 5 bases; J trimming: 4 bases; junction bases outside the gene matches: 8. CDR1 and CDR2 from the germline V gene are SGHTA and FQGNSA. The CDR3 has 15 amino acids. The chain's CDR3 is CASSPGRDSYNEQFF. DNA for the CDR3: TGTGCCAGCAGCCCGGGGAGGGACTCGTACAATGAGCAGTTCTTC. Combining the CDR3 with reference TRBV7-2 and TRBJ2-1 gives the whole variable domain GAGVSQSPSNKVTEKGKDVELRCDPISGHTALYWYRQSLGQGLEFLIYFQGNSAPDKSGLPSDRFSAERTGGSVSTLTIQRTQQEDSAVYLCASSPGRDSYNEQFFGPGTRLTVL.

The J gene is TRBJ1-2, the V gene TRBV5-6; the D gene is possibly TRBD1 (6 bases). CDR1 and CDR2 from the germline V gene are SGHDT and YYEEEE. The CDR3 consists of 15 residues. Deletions cut 0 bases from V and 3 bases from J, with 12 bases between. The CDR3 sequence is CASSLAQGYDYGYTF. CDR3 nucleotide sequence: TGTGCCAGCAGCTTGGCCCAGGGGTATGACTATGGCTACACCTTC.

The chain has TRBV4-1 and TRBJ2-7; TRBD2 matches 7 bases. Per germline, CDR1 MGHRA and CDR2 YSYEKL. V shed 4 bases and J 0 bases; nucleotides not matched to a gene: 15. The CDR3 length is 18 residues. CDR3 bases: TGCGCCAGCAGCCCACAAACGCCGGGGGGATCCTTCTCCTACGAGCAGTACTTC. Translating it yields CASSPQTPGGSFSYEQYF.

The rearrangement joins TRBV6-5 to TRBJ2-2; unclear D gene. The CDR3 consists of 16 residues. The V end lost 4 bases, the J end lost 0 bases, and 12 bases lay between the germline ends. Per germline, CDR1 MNHEY and CDR2 SVGAGI. CDR3 DNA: TGTGCCAGCAGTTCTTTCTACAGCGCGAACACCGGGGAGCTGTTTTTT. Its translation is CASSSFYSANTGELFF.

The chain links TRBV19 to TRBJ2-7; possibly TRBD1 for D (5 bases). The germline V gene encodes CDR1 LNHDA and CDR2 SQIVND (reference sequence). The CDR3 covers 13 residues. V gave up 3 bases and J gave up 6 bases, with 12 bases separating them. In nucleotides, the CDR3 is TGTGCCAGTAGTATCACCCCAGGGTTCGAGCAGTACTTC. Protein product: CASSITPGFEQYF.

This chain joins TRBV5-4 and TRBJ2-7; a possible D gene is TRBD2 (6 bases). CDR1 SGHNT and CDR2 YYREEE come from the germline V gene (reference sequence). Trimming cost V 4 bases and J 6 bases, with 17 bases left between them. The CDR3 runs 14 residues. CDR3 DNA: TGTGCCAGCAGCCCGGCGACGGAGGGCGGCGAGCAGTACTTC. This encodes CASSPATEGGEQYF.

Written as DNA, the CDR3 is TGTGCCAGCAGTCCGTCGGTTAGTGACGTAAGATCCTACGAGCAGTACTTC. Amino acids: CASSPSVSDVRSYEQYF. The genes are TRBV27 and TRBJ2-7; no definite D call. This CDR3 spans 17 amino acids. The germline CDR1 and CDR2 sequences are MNHEY and SMNVEV (reference sequence). Between the trimmed V and J ends, which lost 5 bases and 1 base, there was a span of 21 bases.